These T cell receptor beta chains were read from a single sample in a study of a mutant IDH1 vaccine in newly diagnosed glioma. The repertoire was sequenced with immunoSEQ multiplex PCR; TCRdb's copy has only in-frame clones and lacks some. The table records tens of thousands of clones, 65% to 85% of them present only once. These receptors' targets are unknown. The sequencing here drew on PBMCs, taken from a glioma patient whose treatment included an IDH1 peptide vaccine. These receptor sequences come from a man aged 35 to 55 with glioma. Each CDR3 is given with its conserved first and last residue. Fields, in order: J gene, clone size, D gene, V gene, CDR3 protein, CDR3 DNA. The D gene is left open where the match is weak. Part of the rows lack a size; the others show once, few, many or a class for expanded clones.

j_gene: TRBJ2-7
abundance: -
d_gene: -
v_gene: TRBV7-9
CDR3aa: CASSRDRDEQYF
CDR3nt: TGTGCCAGCAGCCGGGACCGAGACGAGCAGTACTTC

j_gene: TRBJ2-7
abundance: -
d_gene: TRBD2
v_gene: TRBV9
CDR3aa: CASSVGLAGALYEQYF
CDR3nt: TGTGCCAGCAGCGTAGGTTTAGCGGGAGCCTTGTACGAGCAGTACTTC

j_gene: TRBJ2-7
abundance: -
d_gene: TRBD1
v_gene: TRBV6-5
CDR3aa: CASSPTTGGYEQYF
CDR3nt: TGTGCCAGCAGTCCAACTACAGGGGGCTACGAGCAGTACTTC

j_gene: TRBJ2-7
abundance: -
d_gene: TRBD2
v_gene: TRBV7-8
CDR3aa: CASSFSGRANEQYF
CDR3nt: TGTGCCAGCAGCTTTAGCGGGAGGGCCAACGAGCAGTACTTC

j_gene: TRBJ2-7
abundance: -
d_gene: -
v_gene: TRBV19
CDR3aa: CASSPRGRGNYEQYF
CDR3nt: TGTGCCAGTAGTCCTAGGGGCAGGGGAAACTACGAGCAGTACTTC

j_gene: TRBJ2-1
abundance: -
d_gene: -
v_gene: TRBV10-3
CDR3aa: CAISDPTTGSYNEQFF
CDR3nt: TGTGCCATCAGTGACCCTACAACAGGATCTTACAATGAGCAGTTCTTC

j_gene: TRBJ2-7
abundance: -
d_gene: -
v_gene: TRBV6-6
CDR3aa: CASSRQDYEQYF
CDR3nt: TGTGCCAGCAGTCGACAGGACTACGAGCAGTACTTC

j_gene: TRBJ2-3
abundance: -
d_gene: TRBD2
v_gene: TRBV15
CDR3aa: CATSPYGGLAGDTQYF
CDR3nt: TGTGCCACCAGCCCCTACGGGGGACTAGCAGGGGATACGCAGTATTTT

j_gene: TRBJ1-1
abundance: -
d_gene: -
v_gene: TRBV9
CDR3aa: CASSARGAEGGEAFF
CDR3nt: TGTGCCAGCAGCGCCCGCGGGGCTGAGGGAGGTGAAGCTTTCTTT

j_gene: TRBJ1-5
abundance: medium-sized
d_gene: -
v_gene: TRBV2
CDR3aa: CASRDRAVSNQPQHF
CDR3nt: TGTGCCAGCAGGGACAGAGCTGTTAGCAATCAGCCCCAGCATTTT

j_gene: TRBJ2-5
abundance: -
d_gene: -
v_gene: TRBV5-1
CDR3aa: CASSFLSQETQYF
CDR3nt: TGCGCCAGCAGCTTTTTATCCCAAGAGACCCAGTACTTC

j_gene: TRBJ2-3
abundance: once
d_gene: TRBD2
v_gene: TRBV9
CDR3aa: CASSGPGTSDFTDTQYF
CDR3nt: TGTGCCAGCAGCGGGCCCGGGACTAGCGACTTCACAGATACGCAGTATTTT

j_gene: TRBJ2-1
abundance: -
d_gene: -
v_gene: TRBV6-5
CDR3aa: CASTKTQGNEQFF
CDR3nt: TGTGCCAGCACAAAAACACAGGGTAATGAGCAGTTCTTC

j_gene: TRBJ2-5
abundance: -
d_gene: -
v_gene: TRBV29-1
CDR3aa: CSAGGRTNQETQYF
CDR3nt: TGCAGCGCCGGAGGACGGACAAACCAAGAGACCCAGTACTTC

j_gene: TRBJ2-7
abundance: -
d_gene: TRBD2
v_gene: TRBV9
CDR3aa: CASSVDSAGGYEQYF
CDR3nt: TGTGCCAGCAGCGTAGATTCAGCGGGAGGTTATGAGCAGTACTTC

j_gene: TRBJ2-5
abundance: -
d_gene: TRBD2
v_gene: TRBV7-9
CDR3aa: CASSLGGTRRETQYF
CDR3nt: TGTGCCAGCAGCTTAGGAGGGACTAGGAGAGAGACCCAGTACTTC

j_gene: TRBJ2-7
abundance: -
d_gene: -
v_gene: TRBV7-2
CDR3aa: CASSLEHITYEQYF
CDR3nt: TGTGCCAGCAGCTTAGAGCACATCACCTACGAGCAGTACTTC

j_gene: TRBJ2-2
abundance: few
d_gene: TRBD1
v_gene: TRBV6-1
CDR3aa: CASSDRDRGWELFF
CDR3nt: TGTGCCAGCAGTGACCGGGACAGGGGTTGGGAGCTGTTTTTT

j_gene: TRBJ1-2
abundance: -
d_gene: -
v_gene: TRBV18
CDR3aa: CASSPGLVAGYTF
CDR3nt: TGTGCCAGCTCCCCCGGGTTGGTGGCTGGCTACACCTTC

j_gene: TRBJ1-4
abundance: once
d_gene: TRBD1
v_gene: TRBV19
CDR3aa: CASTRTGGETNEKLFF
CDR3nt: TGTGCCAGTACCCGGACAGGGGGCGAAACTAATGAAAAACTGTTTTTT

j_gene: TRBJ2-7
abundance: -
d_gene: TRBD1
v_gene: TRBV5-1
CDR3aa: CASSLWGGQGSYEQYF
CDR3nt: TGCGCCAGCAGCTTGTGGGGGGGACAGGGGTCCTACGAGCAGTACTTC

j_gene: TRBJ2-1
abundance: once
d_gene: TRBD2
v_gene: TRBV5-6
CDR3aa: CASSGGLAGRNEQFF
CDR3nt: TGTGCCAGCAGCGGTGGACTAGCGGGAAGGAATGAGCAGTTCTTC

j_gene: TRBJ1-2
abundance: -
d_gene: TRBD1
v_gene: TRBV5-1
CDR3aa: CASSDRADYGYTF
CDR3nt: TGCGCCAGCTCGGACAGGGCGGACTATGGCTACACCTTC